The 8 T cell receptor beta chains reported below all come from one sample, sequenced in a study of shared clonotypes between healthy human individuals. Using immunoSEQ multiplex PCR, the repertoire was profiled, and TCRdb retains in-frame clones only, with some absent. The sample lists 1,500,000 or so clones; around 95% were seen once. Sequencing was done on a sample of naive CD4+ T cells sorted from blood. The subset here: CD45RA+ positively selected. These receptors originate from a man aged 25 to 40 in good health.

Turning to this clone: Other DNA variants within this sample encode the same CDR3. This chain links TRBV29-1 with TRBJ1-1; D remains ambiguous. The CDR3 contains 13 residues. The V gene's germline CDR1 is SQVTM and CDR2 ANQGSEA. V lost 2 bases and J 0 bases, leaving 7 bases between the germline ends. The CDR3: CSVETGMNTEAFF. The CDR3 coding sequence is TGCAGCGTTGAAACGGGGATGAACACTGAAGCTTTCTTT.

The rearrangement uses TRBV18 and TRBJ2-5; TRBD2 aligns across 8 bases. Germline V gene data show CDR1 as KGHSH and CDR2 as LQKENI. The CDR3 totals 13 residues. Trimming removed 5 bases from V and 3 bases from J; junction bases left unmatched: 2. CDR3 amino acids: CASSYSGEETQYF. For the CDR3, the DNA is TGTGCCAGCTCATATAGCGGGGAAGAGACCCAGTACTTC.

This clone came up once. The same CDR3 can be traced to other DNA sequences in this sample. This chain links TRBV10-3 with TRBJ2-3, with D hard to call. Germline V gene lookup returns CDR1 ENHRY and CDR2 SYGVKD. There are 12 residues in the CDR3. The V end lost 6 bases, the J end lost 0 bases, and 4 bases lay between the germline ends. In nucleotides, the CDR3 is TGTGCCATCAGCACAAGCACAGATACGCAGTATTTT. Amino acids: CAISTSTDTQYF.

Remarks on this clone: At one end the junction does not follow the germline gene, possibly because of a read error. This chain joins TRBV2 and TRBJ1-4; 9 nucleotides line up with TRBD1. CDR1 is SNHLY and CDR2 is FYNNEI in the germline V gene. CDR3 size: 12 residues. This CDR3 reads CASSRERDRACF. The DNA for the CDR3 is TGTGCCAGCAGCCGTGAGCGGGACAGGGCCTGTTTT.

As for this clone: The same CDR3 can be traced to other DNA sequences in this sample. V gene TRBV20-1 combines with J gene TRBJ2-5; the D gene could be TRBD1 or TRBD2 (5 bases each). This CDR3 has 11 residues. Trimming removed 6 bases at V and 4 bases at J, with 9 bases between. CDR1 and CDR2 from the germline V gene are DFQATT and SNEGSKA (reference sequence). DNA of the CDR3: TGCAGTGCCCTGGGACGAGAGACCCAGTACTTC. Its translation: CSALGRETQYF.

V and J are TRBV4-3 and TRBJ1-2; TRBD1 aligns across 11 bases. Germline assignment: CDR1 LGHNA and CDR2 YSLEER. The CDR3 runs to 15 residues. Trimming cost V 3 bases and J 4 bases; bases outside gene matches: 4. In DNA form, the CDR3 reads TGCGCCAGCAGCCACCCGGGACAGGGGGGCTATGGCTACACCTTC. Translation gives CASSHPGQGGYGYTF.

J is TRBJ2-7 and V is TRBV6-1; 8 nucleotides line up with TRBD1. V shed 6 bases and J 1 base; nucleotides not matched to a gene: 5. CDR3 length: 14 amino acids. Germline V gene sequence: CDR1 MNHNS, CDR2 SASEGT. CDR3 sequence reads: CASRSGGFSYEQYF. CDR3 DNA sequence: TGTGCCAGCAGGTCAGGGGGCTTTTCCTACGAGCAGTACTTC.

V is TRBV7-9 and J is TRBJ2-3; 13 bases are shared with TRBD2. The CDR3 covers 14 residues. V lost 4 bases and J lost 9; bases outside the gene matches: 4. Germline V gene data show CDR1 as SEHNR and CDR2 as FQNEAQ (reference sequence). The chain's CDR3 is CASSWTSGSGTQYF. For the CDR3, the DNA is TGTGCCAGCAGCTGGACTAGCGGGAGTGGGACGCAGTATTTT. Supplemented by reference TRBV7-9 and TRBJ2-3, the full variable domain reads DTGVSQNPRHKITKRGQNVTFRCDPISEHNRLYWYRQTLGQGPEFLTYFQNEAQLEKSRLLSDRFSAERPKGSFSTLEIQRTEQGDSAMYLCASSWTSGSGTQYFGPGTRLTVL.